Below, 20 T cell receptor beta chains from the same sample are listed, as sequenced in a study of shared clonotypes between healthy human individuals. Using immunoSEQ multiplex PCR, the repertoire was profiled, and TCRdb retains in-frame clones only, with some absent. This sample has approximately 470,000 clones, with 81% found just once. The sequenced material came from PBMCs. The source is a woman in her thirties or forties in good health. Some clones in this sample may be carry-over from other donors' samples.

Regarding this clone: A far larger clone is one nucleotide away, so this likely arose from a read error. The DNA for the CDR3 is TGTGCCAGCAGCCTCTCACAGGGGGCCGGGGAGCTGTTTTTT. As protein: CASSLSQGAGELFF. This chain connects TRBV6-4 to TRBJ2-2; 8 positions agree with TRBD1. CDR3 length: 14 residues. V shed 6 bases and J 6 bases; nucleotides not matched to a gene: 6. Germline loops: CDR1 MRHNA, CDR2 SNTAGT.

The J gene is TRBJ2-1, the V gene TRBV9; 7 nucleotides agree with TRBD2. This CDR3 contains 13 residues. Germline CDR1 and CDR2: SGDLS and YYNGEE. V shed 4 bases, J shed 12 bases, and the junction held 10 bases outside the gene matches. The CDR3 DNA sequence: TGTGCCAGCAGCCCCTCGGGGAGGGTGGGGCAGTTCTTC. Translated: CASSPSGRVGQFF.

The V and J genes are TRBV28 and TRBJ2-7; perhaps D is TRBD1 or TRBD2 (5 bases each). Germline V CDR1 and CDR2: MDHEN, SYDVKM. The CDR3 is 13 amino acids. V lost 7 bases and J lost 7, with 17 bases in between. CDR3 amino acids: CASTQDSTGEQYF. DNA for the CDR3: TGTGCCAGCACACAAGACAGCACGGGGGAGCAGTACTTC.

V gene TRBV6-1 combines with J gene TRBJ2-5, with a weak D call TRBD1 (5 bases). Germline V lookup: CDR1 MNHNS, CDR2 SASEGT. The length of the CDR3 is 14 residues. The V and J ends lost 10 bases and 5 bases respectively, with 20 bases between them. DNA for the CDR3: TGTGCCACCGGCGATCACTCAGGGTTTGAGACCCAGTACTTC. Translating gives CATGDHSGFETQYF.

On this clone itself: It differs at one base from a far larger clone, so likely a read error. The chain carries TRBV4-1 and TRBJ2-3; D perhaps matches TRBD1 (5 bases). Per germline, CDR1 MGHRA and CDR2 YSYEKL. The CDR3 runs to 13 residues. V shed 3 bases and J shed 7 bases, with 11 bases lying between them. CDR3: CASSHPRTYTQYF. The CDR3 nucleotides are TGCGCCAGCAGCCACCCCCGGACATATACGCAGTATTTT.

The gene calls are TRBV19 and TRBJ2-2, with a tentative D call TRBD1 (5 bases). With 8 bases removed from V and 1 base from J, the gap between germline ends came to 11 bases. Germline-derived CDR1 and CDR2 are LNHDA and SQIVND (reference sequence). This CDR3 contains 14 residues. CDR3 DNA: TGTGCCAGTCACCGACAGCAGAACACCGGGGAGCTGTTTTTT. This translates into CASHRQQNTGELFF.

The rearrangement uses TRBV12-5 and TRBJ1-2, with 9 bases lining up with TRBD1. The CDR3 contains 18 residues. The germline V gene has CDR1 LGHNT and CDR2 FRNRAP. The V segment lost 0 bases and the J segment 1 base; nucleotides outside the gene matches: 9. CDR3 coding DNA: TGTGCTAGTGGTTTGGTAGCCCACAGGGGGCACCTTAACTATGGCTACACCTTC. Protein: CASGLVAHRGHLNYGYTF.

The rearrangement uses TRBV29-1 and TRBJ2-3; D ambiguous. Germline V gene sequence: CDR1 SQVTM, CDR2 ANQGSEA. This CDR3 is 10 amino acids long. V was pared by 7 bases and J by 8 bases, with 10 bases between. The CDR3 coding sequence is TGCAGCGGGTATTCTGTTACGCAGTATTTT. Translation gives CSGYSVTQYF.

Concerning this clone: This is likely an artifact of a read error, given a far larger clone one base away. This sample also contains other DNA sequences that code for the same CDR3. V gene TRBV15 combines with J gene TRBJ2-7; tentatively, D is TRBD1 (5 bases). The germline CDR1 and CDR2 sequences are LNHNV and YYDKDF (reference sequence). The CDR3 spans 14 residues. The CDR3 here is CATSRGRALDEQYF. CDR3 in DNA: TGTGCCACCAGTAGAGGCAGGGCCCTGGACGAGCAGTACTTC.

Worth noting for this clone: A far larger clone lies a single base away; this is likely a read error. The CDR3 here is CASIVTPSSGANVLTF. The CDR3 DNA follows: TGTGCCAGCATCGTAACTCCCAGCTCTGGGGCCAACGTCCTGACTTTC. V is TRBV9 and J is TRBJ2-6, with D unresolved. CDR1 is SGDLS, CDR2 YYNGEE, per germline. The CDR3 spans 16 residues.

This clone was detected once. The chain combines TRBV6-4 with TRBJ1-4, with D tentatively TRBD1 (5 bases). Germline CDR1 is MRHNA and CDR2 is SNTAGT. The ends were cut back, 3 bases at V and 2 bases at J, with 10 bases in the middle. The CDR3 totals 15 residues. The CDR3 DNA is TGTGCCAGCAGTGATACAGGTTCGACTAATGAAAAACTGTTTTTT. Its protein is CASSDTGSTNEKLFF.

A note on this clone: A far more abundant clone sits one base away, making this likely a read error. The V and J genes are TRBV5-1 and TRBJ2-7, with 7 bases fitting TRBD2. V shed 1 base, J shed 5 bases, and the junction held 6 bases outside the gene matches. Germline CDR1 and CDR2: SGHRS and YFSETQ. CDR3 size: 14 residues. The CDR3 here is CASSLKAGEDEQYF. CDR3 nucleotides: TGCGCCAGCAGCTTGAAGGCGGGAGAAGACGAGCAGTACTTC.

This sequence joins TRBV11-2 and TRBJ2-3; perhaps TRBD1 as D (6 bases). Germline V CDR1 and CDR2: SGHAT, FQNNGV. The V end was cut by 5 bases, the J end by 5 bases, with 14 bases between. The CDR3 runs 14 residues. CDR3 nucleotide sequence: TGTGCCAGCAGCCCCCCCAGGGGTGGAGATACGCAGTATTTT. Translating gives CASSPPRGGDTQYF.

This sequence joins TRBV5-1 and TRBJ1-5; a weak D match, TRBD1 (6 bases). Germline V lookup: CDR1 SGHRS, CDR2 YFSETQ. V lost 0 bases and J 5 bases, leaving 12 bases between the germline ends. The CDR3 extends over 15 amino acids. CDR3 in DNA: TGCGCCAGCAGCTTGGAGCCAGGGGCTCATCAGCCCCAGCATTTT. This sequence encodes CASSLEPGAHQPQHF.

This clone was seen once. The V call is TRBV29-1, the J call TRBJ2-1; D call uncertain. CDR3 length: 12 amino acids. Trimming pared 2 bases from V and 6 bases from J, leaving 8 bases between. CDR1 is SQVTM and CDR2 is ANQGSEA in the germline V gene. In DNA, the CDR3 is TGCAGCGTTGAATTGATCGCCAATGAGCAGTTCTTC. Translating gives CSVELIANEQFF.

The rearrangement joins TRBV4-1 to TRBJ2-7; weak D call: TRBD2 (6 bases). The V and J ends lost 1 base and 4 bases respectively, with 17 bases between them. The germline CDR1 and CDR2 sequences are MGHRA and YSYEKL. The CDR3 covers 16 residues. For the CDR3, the DNA is TGCGCCAGCAGCCAAGCACTAGCCGTAAATAGGTACGAGCAGTACTTC. Its translation: CASSQALAVNRYEQYF.

As for this clone: A single base is all that separates this from a far larger clone, so a read error is likely. This rearrangement joins TRBV25-1 to TRBJ1-3, with D perhaps matching TRBD1 (5 bases). The length of the CDR3 is 16 residues. The germline V gene has CDR1 MGHDK and CDR2 SYGVNS. The CDR3 nucleotides read TGTGCCAGCGGTGAAAAGGTGGGGGTGTCTGGAAACACCATATATTTT. Protein product: CASGEKVGVSGNTIYF.

The CDR3 DNA sequence: TGTGCCACGAGACAGGGGCAAGAGACCCAGTACTTC. Its protein product is CATRQGQETQYF. The rearrangement links TRBV21-1 to TRBJ2-5; whether TRBD1, the table's D call, matches the DNA was not checked. TRBV21-1 is reported as a pseudogene. The CDR3 has 12 residues.

The CDR3 bases are TGTGCCAGCAGTGAAATTCGGGGGGCGGTCAATCAGCCCCAGCATTTT. Translation: CASSEIRGAVNQPQHF. The chain carries TRBV6-1 and TRBJ1-5; TRBD1 is a possible D gene (6 bases). V shed 2 bases and J shed 3 bases, with 14 bases lying between them. The V gene's germline CDR1 is MNHNS and CDR2 SASEGT. CDR3 length: 16 amino acids.

CDR3 DNA sequence: TGTGCCTGCACCGAGGGGGGGAACACTGAAGCTTTCTTT. It encodes CACTEGGNTEAFF. The chain employs TRBV30 and TRBJ1-1, with a possible D match to TRBD1 (6 bases). V shed 6 bases and J shed 1 base, with 12 bases lying between them. The CDR3 runs 13 residues. Germline CDR1 and CDR2: GTSNPN and SVGIG (reference sequence). The full variable domain, rest sourced from reference TRBV30 and TRBJ1-1, is SQTIHQWPATLVQPVGSPLSLECTVEGTSNPNLYWYRQAAGRGLQLLFYSVGIGQISSEVPQNLSASRPQDRQFILSSKKLLLSDSGFYLCACTEGGNTEAFFGQGTRLTVV.